These 24 T cell receptor beta chains originate from one sample sequenced in a study of T-cell memory formation after mild COVID-19. TCRdb called the 5' RACE reads again in MiXCR, with one record for every CDR3 protein. The table lists about 200,000 distinct CDR3 sequences, around 8.8% of them singletons. Sequencing was carried out using PBMCs or a T cell subset sorted from them (not recorded which). The source of these receptors is a man younger than 35 who had mild COVID-19 (a few samples of this study predate the infection). Cell type and time point are not known.

The genes are TRBV19 and TRBJ2-1; 8 bases match TRBD2. Germline CDR1 LNHDA, CDR2 SQIVND (reference sequence). V lost 6 bases to trimming and J lost 9 bases; unmatched junction nucleotides: 13. The CDR3 covers 15 residues. The CDR3 bases are TGTGCCAGTAGGCCGGGGGGGCTGCTGGCTACTGAGCAGTTCTTC. As protein: CASRPGGLLATEQFF.

The V and J genes are TRBV5-1 and TRBJ1-3; TRBD1 might be the D (5 bases). Trimming stripped 0 bases from V and 10 bases from J, with 17 bases between. Germline CDR1 is SGHRS and CDR2 is YFSETQ. This CDR3 is built from 15 residues. The CDR3 loop reads CASSLETDPRATIYF. As DNA, the CDR3 is TGCGCCAGCAGCTTGGAGACAGACCCCCGTGCAACCATATATTTT.

This clonotype was found a few times. V usage is TRBV14 and J usage is TRBJ2-1; D tentatively fits TRBD1 or TRBD2 (5 bases each). The CDR3 sequence is 16 residues long. V lost 4 bases and J 0 bases, leaving 13 bases between the germline ends. Germline assignment: CDR1 SGHDN and CDR2 FVKESK. The CDR3 loop reads CASSPWGKGSYNEQFF. For the CDR3, the DNA is TGTGCCAGCAGCCCGTGGGGGAAGGGCTCCTACAATGAGCAGTTCTTC.

This sequence joins TRBV6-5 and TRBJ2-3; D may be TRBD2 (6 bases). V lost 6 bases and J 2 bases, leaving 15 bases between the germline ends. Germline V CDR1 and CDR2: MNHEY, SVGAGI. The CDR3 totals 15 residues. The CDR3 sequence: CASSGSGTDTDTQYF. CDR3 nucleotides: TGTGCCAGCAGCGGGAGCGGAACGGACACAGATACGCAGTATTTT.

The V call is TRBV4-3, the J call TRBJ2-3, with 8 bases aligning to TRBD2. CDR1 is LGHNA, CDR2 YSLEER, per germline. The CDR3 is made up of 17 amino acids. V lost 4 bases and J lost 1; bases outside the gene matches: 10. The CDR3 DNA is TGCGCCAGCAGCCGGTCAGCGGGGGCCCGAGGCACAGATACGCAGTATTTT. Protein: CASSRSAGARGTDTQYF.

This clonotype has at least ten counts. The genes are TRBV11-1 and TRBJ1-2; the D is unclear. Trimming pared 2 bases from V and 2 bases from J, leaving 9 bases between. CDR1 is SGHAT and CDR2 is FQDESV in the germline V gene (reference sequence). CDR3 length: 14 residues. DNA of the CDR3: TGTGCCAGCAGCTTAAACAGTAAAAACTATGGCTACACCTTC. Protein product: CASSLNSKNYGYTF.

Remarks on this clonotype: One end of the junction fails to match germline, which may point to a read error. The chain couples TRBV7-9 to TRBJ2-3; D is tentatively TRBD1 or TRBD2 (6 bases each). This CDR3 is 18 amino acids long. Germline CDR1 SEHNR, CDR2 FQNEAQ (reference sequence). The CDR3 protein is CDSSVNRGLAGKTDTQYF. The CDR3 nucleotides read TGTGACAGCAGCGTAAATAGGGGGTTGGCGGGGAAGACAGATACGCAGTATTTT.

This clonotype was counted at least ten times. The rearrangement uses TRBV29-1 and TRBJ2-7; possible D gene TRBD1, 5 bases. The CDR3 covers 13 residues. Trimming removed 6 bases at V and 4 bases at J, with 16 bases between. CDR1 and CDR2 from the germline V gene are SQVTM and ANQGSEA. CDR3 DNA: TGCAGCGTCGTGACAGATTCTATATACGAGCAGTACTTC. Its protein is CSVVTDSIYEQYF.

This sequence joins TRBV2 and TRBJ1-2; D is unresolved. The CDR3 sequence is 13 residues long. V shed 7 bases and J shed 2 bases, with 11 bases lying between them. Germline CDR1 SNHLY, CDR2 FYNNEI. The CDR3 sequence: CASKPARNYGYTF. In DNA form, the CDR3 reads TGTGCCAGCAAGCCCGCCAGAAACTATGGCTACACCTTC.

V usage is TRBV4-3 and J usage is TRBJ1-3; D unresolved. Germline assignment: CDR1 LGHNA and CDR2 YSLEER. The ends were cut back, 0 bases at V and 3 bases at J, with 15 bases in the middle. The CDR3 runs to 17 residues. Here the CDR3 reads CASSQDLVWNVGNTIYF. The CDR3 coding sequence is TGCGCCAGCAGCCAAGACCTCGTCTGGAACGTTGGAAACACCATATATTTT.

This chain joins TRBV4-2 and TRBJ2-3; D remains unclear. Deletions cut 1 base from V and 5 bases from J, with 4 bases between. CDR1 and CDR2 from the germline V gene are LGHNA and YNFKEQ. The CDR3 runs to 12 residues. The CDR3 is CASSQAEDTQYF. In DNA form, the CDR3 reads TGTGCCAGCAGCCAAGCCGAAGATACGCAGTATTTT.

The gene calls are TRBV5-4 and TRBJ2-5, with 7 bases aligning to TRBD2. The germline V gene encodes CDR1 SGHNT and CDR2 YYREEE (reference sequence). V lost 4 bases, J lost 5 bases, and 8 bases stayed unmatched. There are 14 residues in the CDR3. CDR3 amino acids: CASSPRREGETQYF. As DNA, the CDR3 is TGTGCCAGCAGCCCCCGAAGGGAGGGGGAGACCCAGTACTTC.

J is TRBJ2-7 and V is TRBV11-1; D is perhaps TRBD1 or TRBD2 (5 bases each). The CDR3 spans 14 residues. Per the germline V gene, CDR1 is SGHAT and CDR2 is FQDESV (reference sequence). Trimming stripped 10 bases from V and 1 base from J, with 17 bases between. The CDR3 sequence: CATQKGRLSYEQYF. CDR3 in DNA: TGTGCCACCCAGAAGGGACGGCTGTCCTACGAGCAGTACTTC.

The table lists this clonotype with many counts. The CDR3 protein is CASSLARSYEQYF. The CDR3 nucleotides are TGTGCCAGCAGCTTAGCGCGCAGCTACGAGCAGTACTTC. This chain links TRBV7-2 with TRBJ2-7; unclear D gene. CDR3 length equals 13 residues. CDR1 is SGHTA and CDR2 is FQGNSA in the germline V gene. V lost 0 bases to trimming and J lost 3 bases, with 6 bases between them.

Only a few counts were recorded for this clonotype. This rearrangement joins TRBV19 to TRBJ1-6, with D perhaps matching TRBD1 (5 bases). CDR1 is LNHDA, CDR2 SQIVND, per germline (reference sequence). The CDR3 is made up of 16 amino acids. Between the trimmed V and J ends, which lost 1 base and 7 bases, there was a span of 14 bases. The chain's CDR3 is CASSIGGAWRNSPLHF. CDR3 nucleotides: TGTGCCAGTAGTATAGGTGGGGCCTGGCGGAATTCACCCCTCCACTTT. Complete variable domain (other parts from reference TRBV19 and TRBJ1-6): DGGITQSPKYLFRKEGQNVTLSCEQNLNHDAMYWYRQDPGQGLRLIYYSQIVNDFQKGDIAEGYSVSREKKESFPLTVTSAQKNPTAFYLCASSIGGAWRNSPLHFGNGTRLTVT.

The table lists this clonotype with a few counts. The chain recombines TRBV2 with TRBJ1-6; the D gene is possibly TRBD1 (5 bases). The V end was cut by 3 bases, the J end by 10 bases, with 16 bases between. This CDR3 spans 15 amino acids. CDR1 and CDR2 (germline): SNHLY, FYNNEI. This CDR3 is CASSDLLGDRSPLHF. DNA for the CDR3: TGTGCCAGCAGTGACTTATTGGGGGATCGGTCACCCCTCCACTTT.

The V and J genes are TRBV10-3 and TRBJ2-6; 7 bases agree with TRBD1. The CDR3 length is 14 residues. From germline, CDR1 is ENHRY and CDR2 SYGVKD. V shed 8 bases, J shed 2 bases, and the junction held 3 bases outside the gene matches. The DNA for the CDR3 is TGTGCCATCCCGGGGACAGCTGGGGCCAACGTCCTGACTTTC. Translating it yields CAIPGTAGANVLTF.

This clonotype was counted a few times. The chain links TRBV18 to TRBJ2-7; 8 bases fit TRBD1. This CDR3 has 14 residues. V dropped 3 bases and J dropped 3; count of bases not matched to a gene: 4. Germline V gene data show CDR1 as KGHSH and CDR2 as LQKENI. CDR3 amino acids: CASSPDRAYYEQYF. The CDR3 nucleotides read TGTGCCAGCTCACCGGACAGGGCTTACTACGAGCAGTACTTC.

The sample holds a few counts of this clonotype. V and J are TRBV29-1 and TRBJ1-1; the D is unclear. The ends were cut back, 4 bases at V and 0 bases at J, with 9 bases in the middle. The germline CDR1 and CDR2 sequences are SQVTM and ANQGSEA. The CDR3 length is 13 residues. CDR3 nucleotide sequence: TGCAGCGTTGCAGGATTGATGAACACTGAAGCTTTCTTT. Protein product: CSVAGLMNTEAFF.

The V call is TRBV3-1, the J call TRBJ2-7, with D possibly TRBD2 on 6 matching bases. Trimming cost V 9 bases and J 2 bases, with 14 bases left between them. CDR1 and CDR2 from the germline V gene are LGHDT and YNNKEL (reference sequence). This CDR3 contains 13 residues. CDR3 DNA sequence: TGTGCCAGTGGGACTTCGCTTGCCTACGAGCAGTACTTC. It specifies CASGTSLAYEQYF.

This clonotype came up a few times. In DNA form, the CDR3 reads TGTGCCAGCAGTCCGTCCCACACTGAAGCTTTCTTT. Its protein product is CASSPSHTEAFF. This chain connects TRBV12-3 or TRBV12-4 to TRBJ1-1; D call uncertain. This CDR3 contains 12 residues. V dropped 5 bases and J dropped 3 bases, with 7 bases sitting between them.

There are a few counts of this clonotype. The chain couples TRBV24-1 to TRBJ2-5, with D unresolved. The CDR3 runs 13 residues. CDR1 and CDR2 from the germline V gene are KGHDR and SFDVKD. Between the trimmed V and J ends, which lost 6 bases and 0 bases, there was a span of 7 bases. CDR3 protein: CATSPGNQETQYF. The CDR3 DNA is TGTGCCACCAGTCCGGGTAACCAAGAGACCCAGTACTTC.

The sample holds many counts of this clonotype. V gene TRBV5-1 combines with J gene TRBJ2-1; D call uncertain. This CDR3 has 14 amino acids. The germline V and J ends were trimmed by 1 base and 8 bases, with 13 bases remaining between them. Looked up from germline, CDR1 is SGHRS and CDR2 is YFSETQ. The CDR3 protein is CASSLSAGDDEQFF. The CDR3, as DNA: TGCGCCAGCAGCTTGTCTGCCGGCGACGATGAGCAGTTCTTC.

The V and J genes are TRBV7-8 and TRBJ1-1; weak D call: TRBD1 (6 bases). The V end lost 4 bases, the J end lost 1 base, and 13 bases lay between the germline ends. Germline V gene data show CDR1 as SGHVS and CDR2 as FQNEAQ. This CDR3 contains 15 residues. The CDR3 spells CASSSPGGGNTEAFF. CDR3 DNA: TGTGCCAGCAGCTCTCCCGGGGGCGGGAACACTGAAGCTTTCTTT.